The clone carrying this T cell receptor beta chain was counted once. Its antigen remains unidentified. TCRdb's copy holds only in-frame clones and misses some; the assay was immunoSEQ multiplex PCR. This table has tens of thousands of clones, about 83% appearing once. This record comes from a study of OX40 agonist ivuxolimab in advanced cancers. Background on the study: Three dose-escalation patients had partial responses: one with hepatocellular carcinoma and two with cutaneous melanoma.

In germline, CDR1 is SNHLY, CDR2 FYNNEI. Trimming removed 6 bases at V and 7 bases at J, with 21 bases between. This CDR3 comprises 15 residues. Study-level findings and limits: The authors also found low normalized T-cell clonal expansion in some nonresponders. More expanded clones were seen, on average, in CD8+ T cells than in CD4+. Expanded peripheral T cell antigen specificity was not determined.

The chain is built from TRBV2 and TRBJ2-5, with no clear D. The receptor comes from an adult with an advanced solid tumor such as melanoma, head and neck, liver or kidney cancer. Sequencing used CD4+ or CD8+ T cells sorted from blood, obtained in a trial of the OX40 agonist ivuxolimab. Written as DNA, the CDR3 is TGTGCCAGCAGGTTTTTCGGGTCAACGGGCGGGACCCAGTACTTC. Encoded protein: CASRFFGSTGGTQYF.